Below, 22 T cell receptor beta chains from the same sample are listed, as sequenced in a study of blood T cell repertoires in COVID-19. The data were produced by immunoSEQ multiplex PCR, yet TCRdb's version contains in-frame clones alone and is incomplete. The sample contains roughly 190,000 clones, around 95% of which appear only once. The sequencing sample was made of peripheral blood. These receptors were taken from a man younger than 40 with COVID-19, enrolled during active disease.

This chain links TRBV5-1 with TRBJ2-2, with TRBD1 matching 12 bases. The V gene's germline CDR1 is SGHRS and CDR2 YFSETQ. V trimming: 0 bases; J trimming: 3 bases; junction bases outside the gene matches: 3. The CDR3 loop spans 17 amino acids. The CDR3 nucleotides are TGCGCCAGCAGCTTGGCCGGGACAGGGGGCGACACCGGGGAGCTGTTTTTT. Protein: CASSLAGTGGDTGELFF.

The chain has TRBV30 and TRBJ2-3; 8 bases are a match to TRBD1. Germline V gene data show CDR1 as GTSNPN and CDR2 as SVGIG (reference sequence). The J segment lost 3 bases and the V segment lost 5 bases, leaving 13 bases of the junction unmatched. The CDR3 sequence is 16 residues long. CDR3 amino acids: CAWGKLDRAVTDTQYF. The CDR3 DNA reads as TGTGCCTGGGGTAAACTGGACAGGGCTGTGACAGATACGCAGTATTTT.

The chain has TRBV29-1 and TRBJ1-2; no reliable D call. Germline CDR1 SQVTM, CDR2 ANQGSEA. The CDR3 runs 11 residues. Between the trimmed V and J ends, which lost 3 bases and 4 bases, there was a span of 6 bases. This CDR3 is CSVDEAYGYTF. The CDR3 coding sequence is TGCAGCGTTGACGAAGCCTATGGCTACACCTTC.

J is TRBJ2-7 and V is TRBV7-9, with 11 bases that match TRBD1. There are 15 residues in the CDR3. Per germline, CDR1 SEHNR and CDR2 FQNEAQ (reference sequence). The V gene end was trimmed by 4 bases and the J gene end by 3 bases; junction bases not matched to a gene: 5. DNA for the CDR3: TGTGCCAGCAGCTACCGGGACAGGGGGGTCTACGAGCAGTACTTC. Protein: CASSYRDRGVYEQYF.

The chain joins TRBV7-9 to TRBJ2-1; D gene uncertain. The CDR3 runs 12 residues. The germline CDR1 and CDR2 sequences are SEHNR and FQNEAQ (reference sequence). V was cut by 0 bases and J by 9 bases, with 6 bases left in between. CDR3 residues: CASSLARGEQFF. The CDR3 DNA reads TGTGCCAGCAGCTTAGCGCGTGGTGAGCAGTTCTTC.

Details on this clone: Different DNA sequences within this sample yield the same CDR3. This sequence joins TRBV5-1 and TRBJ1-1; the D gene is possibly TRBD1 (5 bases). This CDR3 has 13 residues. The V gene's germline CDR1 is SGHRS and CDR2 YFSETQ. The ends were cut back, 3 bases at V and 3 bases at J, with 9 bases in the middle. The CDR3 nucleotides are TGCGCCAGCAGCTCTCAGGGATACACTGAAGCTTTCTTT. Encoded protein: CASSSQGYTEAFF.

This chain connects TRBV5-4 to TRBJ1-1, with D possibly TRBD1 on 6 matching bases. Germline V CDR1 and CDR2: SGHNT, YYREEE (reference sequence). V lost 6 bases, J lost 1 base, and 16 bases lay in between. The CDR3 length is 15 residues. The CDR3 DNA sequence: TGTGCCAGCACCCCTTGGGGGGGCTCGAACACTGAAGCTTTCTTT. As protein: CASTPWGGSNTEAFF.

The chain couples TRBV14 to TRBJ2-7; TRBD2 agrees at 10 bases. With 3 bases clipped from V and 0 bases from J, the junction kept 17 bases outside the gene matches. Per the germline V gene, CDR1 is SGHDN and CDR2 is FVKESK. The CDR3 is made up of 20 amino acids. This CDR3 reads CASSHTRVRTSGQVSYEQYF. DNA of the CDR3: TGTGCCAGCAGCCACACAAGGGTCCGGACTAGCGGACAAGTCTCCTACGAGCAGTACTTC.

This chain connects TRBV4-2 to TRBJ2-7; perhaps TRBD1 as D (5 bases). The CDR3 covers 15 residues. The V end lost 1 base, the J end lost 4 bases, and 14 bases lay between the germline ends. Per germline, CDR1 LGHNA and CDR2 YNFKEQ. The DNA of the CDR3 is TGTGCCAGCAGCCAAGGACCCACAGGTGGTTACGAGCAGTACTTC. Its protein product is CASSQGPTGGYEQYF.

The chain couples TRBV5-4 to TRBJ2-1; perhaps TRBD1 as D (6 bases). Deletions cut 4 bases from V and 7 bases from J, with 15 bases between. This CDR3 contains 14 residues. Germline assignment: CDR1 SGHNT and CDR2 YYREEE (reference sequence). Written as DNA, the CDR3 is TGTGCCAGCAGCGATACCCGGGACAAGAATGAGCAGTTCTTC. Protein sequence: CASSDTRDKNEQFF.

The chain combines TRBV18 with TRBJ2-1, with a weak D call TRBD2 (6 bases). The CDR3 runs 14 residues. Germline V lookup: CDR1 KGHSH, CDR2 LQKENI. V gave up 3 bases and J gave up 9 bases, with 15 bases separating them. CDR3: CASSPLGGAGEQFF. The CDR3 coding sequence is TGTGCCAGCTCACCCCTGGGGGGTGCGGGTGAGCAGTTCTTC.

The CDR3: CASSLWGGQGSRNSPLHF. CDR3 sequence (DNA): TGCGCCAGCAGCTTGTGGGGGGGACAGGGGAGTCGCAATTCACCCCTCCACTTT. The chain links TRBV5-1 to TRBJ1-6; TRBD1 agrees at 10 bases. The CDR3 is 18 amino acids. The junction had 11 bases not matched to a gene; V was cut back by 1 base and J by 7 bases. Germline V gives CDR1 SGHRS, CDR2 YFSETQ.

DNA for the CDR3: TGTGCCAGCATGGAGAGGGAAAATCAGCCCCAGCATTTT. Its protein is CASMERENQPQHF. The V gene is TRBV2, the J gene TRBJ1-5; D ambiguous. Germline CDR1 SNHLY, CDR2 FYNNEI. V shed 7 bases and J shed 4 bases, with 11 bases lying between them. This CDR3 region has 13 residues.

The chain carries TRBV19 and TRBJ1-2; a possible D gene is TRBD1 (5 bases). Germline lookup yields CDR1 LNHDA and CDR2 SQIVND (reference sequence). Trimming stripped 0 bases from V and 4 bases from J, with 12 bases between. This CDR3 is 15 amino acids long. The CDR3, as DNA: TGTGCCAGTAGTATAGATCTTCAGGGTCCCTATGGCTACACCTTC. Translation: CASSIDLQGPYGYTF.

The chain uses TRBV6-5 and TRBJ1-5; a possible D gene is TRBD1 (5 bases). This CDR3 has 16 residues. Between the trimmed V and J ends, which lost 1 base and 0 bases, there was a span of 10 bases. The germline gives CDR1 MNHEY, CDR2 SVGAGI. CDR3 protein: CASSYFSGHSNQPQHF. CDR3 nucleotide sequence: TGTGCCAGCAGTTACTTCTCCGGACATAGCAATCAGCCCCAGCATTTT.

This sequence joins TRBV18 and TRBJ1-1, with 12 positions matching TRBD1. V shed 6 bases and J 7 bases; nucleotides not matched to a gene: 6. The CDR3 totals 14 residues. Germline V lookup: CDR1 KGHSH, CDR2 LQKENI. CDR3 loop: CASSSGTGGSEAFF. The CDR3 DNA reads as TGTGCCAGCTCTTCTGGGACAGGGGGCAGTGAAGCTTTCTTT.

The chain combines TRBV19 with TRBJ1-4; maybe TRBD1 (6 bases). This CDR3 comprises 15 residues. V dropped 6 bases and J dropped 4 bases, with 15 bases sitting between them. CDR1 and CDR2 from the germline V gene are LNHDA and SQIVND (reference sequence). The CDR3 DNA is TGTGCCAGTAGCAGAACAGGGATTTTTAATGAAAAACTGTTTTTT. Translating it yields CASSRTGIFNEKLFF.

The chain couples TRBV30 to TRBJ1-4, with 9 positions matching TRBD1. The germline V gene encodes CDR1 GTSNPN and CDR2 SVGIG (reference sequence). With V trimmed by 4 bases and J by 2 bases, 8 bases remained unmatched. The CDR3 consists of 16 residues. The CDR3 protein is CAWTLGTGSTNEKLFF. CDR3 coding DNA: TGTGCCTGGACATTAGGGACAGGGAGCACTAATGAAAAACTGTTTTTT.

This chain links TRBV5-1 with TRBJ1-2; D not certain. Trimming stripped 5 bases from V and 4 bases from J, with 6 bases between. The CDR3 length is 11 residues. Germline CDR1 reads SGHRS; CDR2 reads YFSETQ. DNA for the CDR3: TGCGCCAGCAGGGGAGGCTATGGCTACACCTTC. Its translation: CASRGGYGYTF.

This rearrangement joins TRBV6-5 to TRBJ2-2; 7 nucleotides match TRBD1. V was clipped by 10 bases and J by 2 bases; unmatched bases: 4. Germline V CDR1 and CDR2: MNHEY, SVGAGI. The CDR3 is 13 residues long. CDR3 DNA: TGTGCCACCCGACAGGGTAACACCGGGGAGCTGTTTTTT. Its translation: CATRQGNTGELFF.

The chain uses TRBV19 and TRBJ1-2; possibly TRBD1 for D (5 bases). V was trimmed by 5 bases and J by 6 bases, leaving 13 bases between them. The CDR3 contains 13 residues. The germline gives CDR1 LNHDA, CDR2 SQIVND (reference sequence). The DNA of the CDR3 is TGTGCCAGTAGTGGAGGGGTTGGGCATGGCTACACCTTC. Translated, it gives CASSGGVGHGYTF.

The rearrangement joins TRBV5-1 to TRBJ2-1; 11 bases are shared with TRBD1. Germline V CDR1 and CDR2: SGHRS, YFSETQ. This CDR3 has 14 residues. V lost 4 bases, J lost 9 bases, and 6 bases stayed unmatched. The CDR3 protein is CASSPGQGAVEQFF. CDR3 sequence (DNA): TGCGCCAGCAGCCCTGGACAGGGGGCGGTTGAGCAGTTCTTC.